The 5 T cell receptor beta chains reported below all come from one sample, sequenced in a study of post-analysis software for immune sequencing data. Study-wide points: Among several TRBV segments more frequent in patients than controls were TRBV5-6, TRBV5-1 and TRBV20-1.

No antigen has been identified for these receptors. Carried by the TCR beta cDNA libraries were unique molecular identifiers. TCRdb fed the PCR reads into MiXCR, producing one record per CDR3 protein. This sample yields around 500,000 distinct CDR3 sequences, of which less than 40% are seen a single time; approximately 6% belongs to the top ten. Sample: blood. These receptors all come from a girl under 18 with multiple sclerosis.

This chain links TRBV21-1 with TRBJ2-6; the table's D call TRBD1 went unverified against the DNA. TRBV21-1 is noted as a pseudogene. The CDR3 runs 14 residues. The CDR3 spells CATRQVSGANVLTF. The DNA of the CDR3 is TGTGCCACCCGGCAGGTCTCTGGGGCCAACGTCCTGACTTTC.

The V and J genes are TRBV9 and TRBJ2-2; 10 bases match TRBD1. V lost 4 bases to trimming and J lost 4 bases; unmatched junction nucleotides: 7. Germline CDR1 reads SGDLS; CDR2 reads YYNGEE. The CDR3 runs 16 residues. CDR3 sequence (DNA): TGTGCCAGCAGCCCCCGGGACAGGGGAATCACCGGGGAGCTGTTTTTT. Translation: CASSPRDRGITGELFF.

This clonotype has a handful of counts. This chain uses TRBV20-1 with TRBJ2-3; 11 nucleotides agree with TRBD2. V lost 7 bases to trimming and J lost 0 bases; unmatched junction nucleotides: 6. There are 15 residues in the CDR3. Per the germline V gene, CDR1 is DFQATT and CDR2 is SNEGSKA (reference sequence). The CDR3 spells CSVPTSGASTDTQYF. CDR3 bases: TGCAGTGTCCCGACTAGCGGGGCTAGCACAGATACGCAGTATTTT.

CDR3 sequence reads: CSASVAGGPNEQYF. The DNA of the CDR3 is TGCAGTGCTAGTGTAGCGGGGGGACCCAACGAGCAGTACTTC. V gene TRBV20-1 combines with J gene TRBJ2-4; 10 bases fit TRBD2. The closer fit of TRBJ2-7 to the DNA end suggests the J call may be wrong. CDR1 and CDR2 from the germline V gene are DFQATT and SNEGSKA (reference sequence). This CDR3 contains 14 residues.

This clonotype was counted only a few times. V usage is TRBV11-2 and J usage is TRBJ2-7; 8 bases align to TRBD1. The V gene end was trimmed by 8 bases and the J gene end by 2 bases; junction bases not matched to a gene: 8. Germline V CDR1 and CDR2: SGHAT, FQNNGV. CDR3 size: 14 residues. DNA for the CDR3: TGTGCCAGCTCGGACACAGGGGGAGCCTACGAGCAGTACTTC. Amino acids: CASSDTGGAYEQYF.